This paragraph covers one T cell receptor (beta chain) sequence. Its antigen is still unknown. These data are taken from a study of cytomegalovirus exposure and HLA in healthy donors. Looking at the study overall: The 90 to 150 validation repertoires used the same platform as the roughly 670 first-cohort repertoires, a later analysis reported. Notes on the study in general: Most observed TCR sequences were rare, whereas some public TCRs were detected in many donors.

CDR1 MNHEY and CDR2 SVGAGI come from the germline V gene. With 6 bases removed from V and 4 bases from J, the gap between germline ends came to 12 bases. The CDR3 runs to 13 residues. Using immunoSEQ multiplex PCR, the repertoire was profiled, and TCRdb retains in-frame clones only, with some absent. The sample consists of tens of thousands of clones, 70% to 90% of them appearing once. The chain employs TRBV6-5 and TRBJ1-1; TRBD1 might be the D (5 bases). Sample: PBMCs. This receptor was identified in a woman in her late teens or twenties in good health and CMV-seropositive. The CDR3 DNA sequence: TGTGCCAGCAGCCAAGGGGTAGCCACTGAAGCTTTCTTT. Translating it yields CASSQGVATEAFF.